This TCR beta chain derives from a study of blood T cell repertoires in COVID-19. Assay: immunoSEQ multiplex PCR; the TCRdb copy retains only in-frame clones and omits some. The sample carries over 55,000 clones, almost 85% recorded once. Germline lookup yields CDR1 SNHLY and CDR2 FYNNEI. V lost 6 bases and J lost 0; bases outside the gene matches: 5. This CDR3 is built from 18 residues. Sequencing was carried out using peripheral blood. The V gene is TRBV2, the J gene TRBJ2-1; 16 nucleotides match TRBD2. This receptor was obtained from a man in his forties or fifties with acute or convalescent COVID-19. DNA of the CDR3: TGTGCCAGCAGAAAGGGACTAGCGGGGGGGAGCTCCTACAATGAGCAGTTCTTC. As protein: CASRKGLAGGSSYNEQFF.